One and the same sample provided the 14 T cell receptor beta chains below, sequenced in a study of cytomegalovirus exposure and HLA in healthy donors. A multiplex PCR was run with 60 Vbeta primers and 13 Jbeta primers. Clones were sequenced by immunoSEQ multiplex PCR, and TCRdb holds only the in-frame ones, with some missing. The sample carries approximately 110,000 clones, 60% to 80% recorded once. The sample was PBMCs. All receptors come from a man aged 25-40 years in good health and CMV-seronegative.

This sequence joins TRBV5-8 and TRBJ2-3; 10 nucleotides match TRBD1. Losses at the gene ends were 5 bases for V and 7 bases for J; bases not matched to a gene: 13. Germline V gene sequence: CDR1 SGHTS, CDR2 YDEGEE. This CDR3 contains 16 residues. The CDR3 region has the DNA TGTGCCAGCAGGGGGTCCGGGACAGGGGTCACTTATACGCAGTATTTT. Amino acids: CASRGSGTGVTYTQYF.

As DNA, the CDR3 is TGCAGCGTTGAAGAAGGGGCGACTAGCGGGAGGAATGAGCAGTTCTTC. Translation gives CSVEEGATSGRNEQFF. The chain is built from TRBV29-1 and TRBJ2-1; 13 nucleotides agree with TRBD2. Germline loops: CDR1 SQVTM, CDR2 ANQGSEA. This CDR3 has 16 residues. Trimming took 0 bases from V and 7 from J; bases not matched to a gene: 6.

V usage is TRBV5-5 and J usage is TRBJ2-6; D uncertain. Trimming took 3 bases from V and 0 from J, leaving 7 bases between them. From germline, CDR1 is SGHKS and CDR2 YYEKEE (reference sequence). The CDR3 runs to 15 residues. The DNA of the CDR3 is TGTGCCAGCAGCTGGGCATCCTCTGGGGCCAACGTCCTGACTTTC. Amino acid sequence: CASSWASSGANVLTF.

The chain employs TRBV7-8 and TRBJ2-1, with TRBD2 matching over 10 bases. Looked up from germline, CDR1 is SGHVS and CDR2 is FQNEAQ. The CDR3 is made up of 17 amino acids. Losses at the gene ends were 5 bases for V and 7 bases for J; bases not matched to a gene: 14. CDR3 nucleotides: TGTGCCAGCAGCCCCATTCTCCCCGCTAGCGGGAGTAATGAGCAGTTCTTC. Protein product: CASSPILPASGSNEQFF. The entire variable domain, with the rest obtained from reference TRBV7-8 and TRBJ2-1, is as follows: GAGVSQSPRYKVAKRGQDVALRCDPISGHVSLFWYQQALGQGPEFLTYFQNEAQLDKSGLPSDRFFAERPEGSVSTLKIQRTQQEDSAVYLCASSPILPASGSNEQFFGPGTRLTVL.

The chain has TRBV25-1 and TRBJ2-7; tentatively, D is TRBD1 (5 bases). V lost 2 bases to trimming and J lost 3 bases, with 8 bases between them. This CDR3 region has 13 residues. CDR1 and CDR2 (germline): MGHDK, SYGVNS. CDR3: CASSEAGYYEQYF. The CDR3 coding sequence is TGTGCCAGCAGTGAAGCAGGGTACTACGAGCAGTACTTC.

V is TRBV28 and J is TRBJ1-5; weak D call: TRBD1 (5 bases). Germline CDR1 MDHEN, CDR2 SYDVKM. V was clipped by 6 bases and J by 7 bases, with 16 bases between them. This CDR3 is 14 amino acids long. CDR3 sequence: CASSLGGGYQPQHF. CDR3 DNA: TGTGCCAGCAGCCTTGGGGGGGGTTACCAGCCCCAGCATTTT.

The chain carries TRBV12-1 and TRBJ1-1; TRBD1 was called by the table and not checked on the DNA. TRBV12-1 is a known pseudogene. The CDR3 covers 12 residues. The CDR3, as DNA: TGTGCCAGCAGCTTTACAGGGGCTGAAGCTTTCTTT. This codes for CASSFTGAEAFF.

This chain uses TRBV30 with TRBJ2-7, with 12 bases identical to TRBD1. The CDR3 is 18 residues long. Germline V gives CDR1 GTSNPN, CDR2 SVGIG (reference sequence). Losses at the gene ends were 3 bases for V and 5 bases for J; bases not matched to a gene: 17. The CDR3 sequence: CAWRRRPLRDRGPNEQYF. The DNA of the CDR3 is TGTGCCTGGAGGAGGAGACCCCTCCGGGACAGGGGGCCCAACGAGCAGTACTTC. The full variable domain, in which reference TRBV30 and TRBJ2-7 provide the parts outside the CDR3, is SQTIHQWPATLVQPVGSPLSLECTVEGTSNPNLYWYRQAAGRGLQLLFYSVGIGQISSEVPQNLSASRPQDRQFILSSKKLLLSDSGFYLCAWRRRPLRDRGPNEQYFGPGTRLTVT.

The chain employs TRBV7-2 and TRBJ2-5; 9 bases agree with TRBD2. The V gene end was trimmed by 6 bases and the J gene end by 2 bases; junction bases not matched to a gene: 7. The germline V gene has CDR1 SGHTA and CDR2 FQGNSA. The CDR3 contains 15 residues. CDR3 sequence (DNA): TGTGCCAGCAGTTACCAGCGGGGGGAACAAGAGACCCAGTACTTC. It yields the protein CASSYQRGEQETQYF.

The chain couples TRBV29-1 to TRBJ1-1; D possibly corresponds to TRBD1 (6 bases). CDR3 size: 17 residues. The germline gives CDR1 SQVTM, CDR2 ANQGSEA. The V and J ends lost 3 bases and 6 bases respectively, with 26 bases between them. The CDR3 sequence is CSVDSAVRGSFRAEAFF. The DNA of the CDR3 is TGCAGCGTTGACTCGGCGGTTAGGGGGAGTTTTCGCGCTGAAGCTTTCTTT.

The chain is built from TRBV7-9 and TRBJ1-1; D is perhaps TRBD1 (6 bases). The germline V gene has CDR1 SEHNR and CDR2 FQNEAQ (reference sequence). The CDR3 spans 13 residues. The V gene lost 3 bases and the J gene lost 5 bases, with 10 bases spanning the gap. The CDR3 bases are TGTGCCAGCAGCTTTGCAGGGGAGACTGAAGCTTTCTTT. It translates to CASSFAGETEAFF.

The rearrangement uses TRBV30 and TRBJ2-1, with TRBD2 as a possible D gene (5 bases). The CDR3 consists of 14 residues. Trimming stripped 0 bases from V and 10 bases from J, with 16 bases between. Germline V gives CDR1 GTSNPN, CDR2 SVGIG (reference sequence). The chain's CDR3 is CAWSVRPGIREQFF. The CDR3 coding sequence is TGTGCCTGGAGTGTAAGGCCGGGAATACGAGAGCAGTTCTTC. The full variable domain, in which reference TRBV30 and TRBJ2-1 provide the parts outside the CDR3, is SQTIHQWPATLVQPVGSPLSLECTVEGTSNPNLYWYRQAAGRGLQLLFYSVGIGQISSEVPQNLSASRPQDRQFILSSKKLLLSDSGFYLCAWSVRPGIREQFFGPGTRLTVL.

The chain carries TRBV7-2 and TRBJ1-1; D is unresolved. V dropped 5 bases and J dropped 3 bases, with 10 bases sitting between them. From germline, CDR1 is SGHTA and CDR2 FQGNSA. The CDR3 length is 13 residues. The CDR3 loop is CASSSDTYTEAFF. In DNA, the CDR3 is TGTGCCAGCAGCAGTGACACATACACTGAAGCTTTCTTT. The full variable domain, its missing parts supplied by reference TRBV7-2 and TRBJ1-1, is GAGVSQSPSNKVTEKGKDVELRCDPISGHTALYWYRQSLGQGLEFLIYFQGNSAPDKSGLPSDRFSAERTGGSVSTLTIQRTQQEDSAVYLCASSSDTYTEAFFGQGTRLTVV.

In this sample, this clone turned up a few times. The V and J genes are TRBV7-8 and TRBJ2-3; D unresolved. The CDR3 loop spans 12 amino acids. Trimming removed 6 bases at V and 6 bases at J, with 10 bases between. CDR1 is SGHVS, CDR2 FQNEAQ, per germline. CDR3 coding DNA: TGTGCCAGCAGGAACTTCCGGGATACGCAGTATTTT. Its translation: CASRNFRDTQYF. The entire variable domain, with the rest obtained from reference TRBV7-8 and TRBJ2-3, is as follows: GAGVSQSPRYKVAKRGQDVALRCDPISGHVSLFWYQQALGQGPEFLTYFQNEAQLDKSGLPSDRFFAERPEGSVSTLKIQRTQQEDSAVYLCASRNFRDTQYFGPGTRLTVL.